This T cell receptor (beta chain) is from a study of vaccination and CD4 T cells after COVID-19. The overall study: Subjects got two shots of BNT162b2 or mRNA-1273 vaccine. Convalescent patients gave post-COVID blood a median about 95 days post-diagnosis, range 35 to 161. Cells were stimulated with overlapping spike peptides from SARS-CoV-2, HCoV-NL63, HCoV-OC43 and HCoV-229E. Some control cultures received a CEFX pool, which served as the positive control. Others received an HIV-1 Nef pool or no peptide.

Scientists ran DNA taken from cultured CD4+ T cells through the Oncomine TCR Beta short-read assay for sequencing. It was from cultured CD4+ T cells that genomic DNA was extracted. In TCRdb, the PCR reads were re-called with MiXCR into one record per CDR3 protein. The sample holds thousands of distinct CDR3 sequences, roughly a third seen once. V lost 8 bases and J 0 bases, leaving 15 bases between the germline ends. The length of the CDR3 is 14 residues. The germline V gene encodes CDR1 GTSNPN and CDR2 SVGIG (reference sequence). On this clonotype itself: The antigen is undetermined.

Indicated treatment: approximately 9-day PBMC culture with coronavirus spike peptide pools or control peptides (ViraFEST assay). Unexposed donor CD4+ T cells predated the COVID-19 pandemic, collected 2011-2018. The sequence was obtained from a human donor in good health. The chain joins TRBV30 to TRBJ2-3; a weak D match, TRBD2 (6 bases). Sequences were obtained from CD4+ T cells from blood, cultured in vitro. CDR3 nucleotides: TGTGCCCAAGAGGGCGGGACGAGCACAGATACGCAGTATTTT. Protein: CAQEGGTSTDTQYF.